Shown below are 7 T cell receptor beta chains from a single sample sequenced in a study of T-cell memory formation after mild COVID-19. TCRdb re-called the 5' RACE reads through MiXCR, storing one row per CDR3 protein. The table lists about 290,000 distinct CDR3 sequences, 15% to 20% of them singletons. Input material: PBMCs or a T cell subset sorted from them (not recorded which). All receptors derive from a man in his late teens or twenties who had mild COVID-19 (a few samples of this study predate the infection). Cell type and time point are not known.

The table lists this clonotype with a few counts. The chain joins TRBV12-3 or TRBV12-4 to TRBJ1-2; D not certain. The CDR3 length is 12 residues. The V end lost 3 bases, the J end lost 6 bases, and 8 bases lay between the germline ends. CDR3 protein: CASSFSGDGYTF. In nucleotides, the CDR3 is TGTGCCAGCAGTTTCTCCGGGGATGGCTACACCTTC.

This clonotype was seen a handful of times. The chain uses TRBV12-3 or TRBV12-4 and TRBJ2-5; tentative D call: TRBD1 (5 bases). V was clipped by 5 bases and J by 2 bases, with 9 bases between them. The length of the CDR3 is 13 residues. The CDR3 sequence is CASSRTSQETQYF. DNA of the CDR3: TGTGCCAGCAGTCGGACATCTCAAGAGACCCAGTACTTC.

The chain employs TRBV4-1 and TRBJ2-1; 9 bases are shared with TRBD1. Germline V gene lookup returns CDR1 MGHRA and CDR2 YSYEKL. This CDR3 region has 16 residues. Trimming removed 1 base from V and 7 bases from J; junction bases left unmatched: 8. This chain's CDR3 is CASSQGGTGMENEQFF. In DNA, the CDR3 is TGCGCCAGCAGCCAAGGGGGGACAGGGATGGAGAATGAGCAGTTCTTC.

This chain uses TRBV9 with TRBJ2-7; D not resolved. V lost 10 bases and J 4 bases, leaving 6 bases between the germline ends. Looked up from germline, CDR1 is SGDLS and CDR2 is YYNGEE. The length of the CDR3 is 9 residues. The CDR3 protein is CARLYEQYV. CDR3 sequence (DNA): TGTGCCCGGTTATACGAGCAGTACGTC.

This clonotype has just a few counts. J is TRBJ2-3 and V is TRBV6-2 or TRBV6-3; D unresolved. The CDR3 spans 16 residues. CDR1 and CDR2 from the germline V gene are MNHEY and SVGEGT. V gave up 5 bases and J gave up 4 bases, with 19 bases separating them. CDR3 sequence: CASSPGDGFLSDTQYF. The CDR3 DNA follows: TGTGCCAGCAGTCCAGGCGACGGATTTCTTTCAGATACGCAGTATTTT.

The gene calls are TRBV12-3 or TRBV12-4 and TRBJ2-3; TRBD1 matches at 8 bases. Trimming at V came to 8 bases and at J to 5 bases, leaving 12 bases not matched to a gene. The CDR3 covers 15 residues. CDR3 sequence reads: CASGPVRGLLDTQYF. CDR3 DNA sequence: TGTGCCAGCGGCCCTGTCAGGGGGCTTCTAGATACGCAGTATTTT.

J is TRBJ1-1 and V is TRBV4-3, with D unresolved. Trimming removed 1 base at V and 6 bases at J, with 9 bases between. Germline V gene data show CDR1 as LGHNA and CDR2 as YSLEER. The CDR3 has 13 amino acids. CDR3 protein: CASSQGGRSEAFF. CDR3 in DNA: TGCGCCAGCAGCCAAGGGGGAAGATCTGAAGCTTTCTTT.